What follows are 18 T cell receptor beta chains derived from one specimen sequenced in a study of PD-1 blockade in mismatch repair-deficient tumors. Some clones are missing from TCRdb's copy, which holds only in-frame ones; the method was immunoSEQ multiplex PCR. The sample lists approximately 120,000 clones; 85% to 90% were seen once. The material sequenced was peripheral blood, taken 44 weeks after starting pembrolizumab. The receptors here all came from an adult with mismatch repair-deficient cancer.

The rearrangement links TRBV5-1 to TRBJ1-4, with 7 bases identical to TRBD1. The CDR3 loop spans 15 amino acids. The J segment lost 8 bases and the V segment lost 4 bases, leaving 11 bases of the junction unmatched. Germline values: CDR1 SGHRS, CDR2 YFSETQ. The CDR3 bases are TGCGCCAGCAGCCGAAACAACCGGGACAGCGAAAAACTGTTTTTT. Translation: CASSRNNRDSEKLFF.

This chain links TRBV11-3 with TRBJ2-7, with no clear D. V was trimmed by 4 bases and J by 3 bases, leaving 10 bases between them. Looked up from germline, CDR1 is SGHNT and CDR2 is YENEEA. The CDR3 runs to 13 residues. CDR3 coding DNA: TGTGCCAGCAGCTCCCCGTACCACTACGAGCAGTACTTC. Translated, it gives CASSSPYHYEQYF.

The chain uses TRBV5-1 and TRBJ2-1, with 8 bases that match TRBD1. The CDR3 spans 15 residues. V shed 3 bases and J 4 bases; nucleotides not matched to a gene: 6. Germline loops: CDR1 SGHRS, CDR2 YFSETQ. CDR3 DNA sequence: TGCGCCAGCAGCTCCGGGACAGGAGGATACAATGAGCAGTTCTTC. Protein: CASSSGTGGYNEQFF. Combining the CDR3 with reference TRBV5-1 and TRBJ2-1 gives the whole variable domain KAGVTQTPRYLIKTRGQQVTLSCSPISGHRSVSWYQQTPGQGLQFLFEYFSETQRNKGNFPGRFSGRQFSNSRSEMNVSTLELGDSALYLCASSSGTGGYNEQFFGPGTRLTVL.

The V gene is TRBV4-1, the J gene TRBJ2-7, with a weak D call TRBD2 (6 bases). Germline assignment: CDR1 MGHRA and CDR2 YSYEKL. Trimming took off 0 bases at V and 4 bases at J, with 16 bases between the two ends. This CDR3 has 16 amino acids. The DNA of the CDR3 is TGCGCCAGCAGCCAAGACCCCGCTACTAGCAGGTACGAGCAGTACTTC. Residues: CASSQDPATSRYEQYF.

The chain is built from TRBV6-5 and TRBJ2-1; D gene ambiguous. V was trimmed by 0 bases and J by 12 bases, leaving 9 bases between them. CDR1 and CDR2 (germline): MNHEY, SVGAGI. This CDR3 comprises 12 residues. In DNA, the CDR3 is TGTGCCAGCAGTTACTCTGACCGTGCGCAGTTCTTC. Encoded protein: CASSYSDRAQFF.

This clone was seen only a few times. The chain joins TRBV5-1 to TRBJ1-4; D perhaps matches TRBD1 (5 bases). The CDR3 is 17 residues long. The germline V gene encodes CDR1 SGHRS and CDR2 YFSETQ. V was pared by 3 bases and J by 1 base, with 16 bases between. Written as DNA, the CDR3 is TGCGCCAGCAGCTCCGGGGGGGGTTTCCGAACTAATGAAAAACTGTTTTTT. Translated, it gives CASSSGGGFRTNEKLFF.

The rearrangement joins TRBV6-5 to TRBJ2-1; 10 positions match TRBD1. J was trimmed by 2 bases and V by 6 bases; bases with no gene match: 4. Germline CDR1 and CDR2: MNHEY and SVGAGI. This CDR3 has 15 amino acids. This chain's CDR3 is CASSPGTGAYNEQFF. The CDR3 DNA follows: TGTGCCAGCAGCCCCGGGACAGGGGCCTACAATGAGCAGTTCTTC.

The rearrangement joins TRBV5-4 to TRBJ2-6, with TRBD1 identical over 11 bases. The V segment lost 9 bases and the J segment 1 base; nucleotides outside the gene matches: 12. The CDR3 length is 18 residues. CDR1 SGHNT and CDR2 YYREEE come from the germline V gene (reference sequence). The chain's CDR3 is CATPLYRDRGSGANVLTF. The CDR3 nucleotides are TGTGCCACCCCACTCTACCGGGACAGGGGGTCTGGGGCCAACGTCCTGACTTTC.

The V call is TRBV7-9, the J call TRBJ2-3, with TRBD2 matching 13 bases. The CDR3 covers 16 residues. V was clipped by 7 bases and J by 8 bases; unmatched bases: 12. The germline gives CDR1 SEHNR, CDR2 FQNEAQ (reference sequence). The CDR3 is CASNFPIGLAGVTQYF. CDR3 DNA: TGTGCCAGCAACTTTCCAATTGGACTAGCGGGAGTTACGCAGTATTTT.

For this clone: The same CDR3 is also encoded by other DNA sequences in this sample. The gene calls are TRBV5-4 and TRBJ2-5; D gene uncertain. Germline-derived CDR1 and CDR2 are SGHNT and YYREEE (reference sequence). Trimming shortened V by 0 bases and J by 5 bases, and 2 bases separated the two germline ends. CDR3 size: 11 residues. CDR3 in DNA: TGTGCCAGCAGCTTGGAGGAGACCCAGTACTTC. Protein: CASSLEETQYF.

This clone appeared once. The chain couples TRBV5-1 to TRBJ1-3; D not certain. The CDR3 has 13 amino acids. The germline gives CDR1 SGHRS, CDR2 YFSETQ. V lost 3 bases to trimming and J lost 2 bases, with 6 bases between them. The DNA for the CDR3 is TGCGCCAGCAGCTCCGGGCCTGGAAACACCATATATTTT. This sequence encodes CASSSGPGNTIYF.

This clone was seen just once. CDR3 sequence reads: CASSFGLPTYEQYF. CDR3 bases: TGTGCCAGCAGTTTTGGACTACCCACCTACGAGCAGTACTTC. This chain links TRBV28 with TRBJ2-7, with D possibly matching TRBD2 (6 bases). Germline CDR1 MDHEN, CDR2 SYDVKM. The CDR3 sequence is 14 residues long. V lost 3 bases to trimming and J lost 2 bases, with 11 bases between them.

CDR3 in DNA: TGCAGCGTTGAAGAATCGGGACAGGGCTACAATGAGCAGTTCTTC. Translated: CSVEESGQGYNEQFF. The chain has TRBV29-1 and TRBJ2-1, with 9 positions matching TRBD1. The CDR3 is 15 amino acids. J gave up 3 bases and V 0 bases, and 3 bases lay outside the gene matches. CDR1 and CDR2 (germline): SQVTM, ANQGSEA.

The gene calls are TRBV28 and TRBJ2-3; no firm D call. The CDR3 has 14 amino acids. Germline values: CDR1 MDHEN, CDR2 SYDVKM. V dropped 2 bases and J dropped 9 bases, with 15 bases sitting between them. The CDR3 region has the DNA TGTGCCAGCAGTTTAATCCCGGACCGCCCGACGCAGTATTTT. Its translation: CASSLIPDRPTQYF.

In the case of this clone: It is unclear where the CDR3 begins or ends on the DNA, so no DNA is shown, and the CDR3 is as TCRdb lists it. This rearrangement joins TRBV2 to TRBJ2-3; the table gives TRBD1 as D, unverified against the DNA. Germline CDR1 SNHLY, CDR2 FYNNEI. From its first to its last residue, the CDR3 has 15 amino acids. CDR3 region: CASSSSDRYTDTQYF.

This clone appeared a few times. The CDR3 reads CASSPDKEYGYTF. The CDR3 DNA reads as TGTGCCAGCTCACCGGACAAAGAATATGGCTACACCTTC. This sequence joins TRBV18 and TRBJ1-2, with D possibly TRBD1 on 5 matching bases. Germline lookup yields CDR1 KGHSH and CDR2 LQKENI. V gave up 3 bases and J gave up 5 bases, with 10 bases separating them. The CDR3 totals 13 residues. The variable domain in full, completed from reference TRBV18 and TRBJ1-2, reads NAGVMQNPRHLVRRRGQEARLRCSPMKGHSHVYWYRQLPEEGLKFMVYLQKENIIDESGMPKERFSAEFPKEGPSILRIQQVVRGDSAAYFCASSPDKEYGYTFGSGTRLTVV.

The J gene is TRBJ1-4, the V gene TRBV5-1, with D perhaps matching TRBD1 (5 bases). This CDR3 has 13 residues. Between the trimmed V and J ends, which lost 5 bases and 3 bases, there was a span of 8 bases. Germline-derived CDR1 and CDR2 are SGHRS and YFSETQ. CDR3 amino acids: CASRDTPNEKLFF. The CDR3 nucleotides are TGCGCCAGCAGGGACACACCTAATGAAAAACTGTTTTTT.

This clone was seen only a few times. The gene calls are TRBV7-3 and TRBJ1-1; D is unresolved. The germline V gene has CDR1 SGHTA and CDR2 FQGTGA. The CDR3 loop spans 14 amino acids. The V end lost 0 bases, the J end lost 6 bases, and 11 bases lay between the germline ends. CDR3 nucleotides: TGTGCCAGCAGCTTAACAGGCCATGGGGCTGAAGCTTTCTTT. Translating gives CASSLTGHGAEAFF. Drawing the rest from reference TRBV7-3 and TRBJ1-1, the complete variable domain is GAGVSQTPSNKVTEKGKYVELRCDPISGHTALYWYRQSLGQGPEFLIYFQGTGAADDSGLPNDRFFAVRPEGSVSTLKIQRTERGDSAVYLCASSLTGHGAEAFFGQGTRLTVV.